The rows below give T cell receptor beta chains drawn from one sample of a study of molecular identifiers for immune sequencing clone quantification. TCRdb processed the PCR reads anew with MiXCR; each CDR3 protein has one entry. Among hundreds of thousands of distinct CDR3 sequences listed, over 20% were seen once. Sequenced material: naive CD8+ T cells from blood, with Jurkat cell RNA spiked in. Receptor source: a human donor in good health. Some libraries in this study had Jurkat cell RNA spiked in. Each CDR3 is given with its conserved first and last residue. D genes are given only for firm matches. Clone size, where shown, is once, few, many, or a class for clones that have expanded.

14 | NA | TRBJ2-2 | TRBV11-2 | NA | TGTGCCAGCAGCTTAGCTCTTCCCATCGGGGAGCTGTTTTTT | CASSLALPIGELFF
13 | many | TRBJ1-1 | TRBV19 | NA | TGTGCCAGTAGTCCCGGGACCGGGCATGAAGCTTTCTTT | CASSPGTGHEAFF
15 | many | TRBJ2-2 | TRBV5-1 | NA | TGCGCCAGCAGGACAGGGACTACGAACACCGGGGAGCTGTTTTTT | CASRTGTTNTGELFF
17 | NA | TRBJ2-3 | TRBV19 | TRBD1 | TGTGCCAGTTCTTTCCTCCCCGGGACAGGGAATGCAGATACGCAGTATTTT | CASSFLPGTGNADTQYF
15 | NA | TRBJ1-1 | TRBV18 | NA | TGTGCCAGCTCACCAGGAGGCAGGCTGAACACTGAAGCTTTCTTT | CASSPGGRLNTEAFF
12 | many | TRBJ2-3 | TRBV19 | NA | TGTGCCAGTAGTATAAGGGTGGATACGCAGTATTTT | CASSIRVDTQYF
16 | many | TRBJ1-5 | TRBV19 | TRBD1 | TGTGCCAGTAGTATAGGGGACAGGGGGCAAGGTCAGCCCCAGCATTTT | CASSIGDRGQGQPQHF
15 | many | TRBJ2-2 | TRBV7-9 | TRBD1 | TGTGCCAGCAGCTCCCGGGACAGCAGAACCGGGGAGCTGTTTTTT | CASSSRDSRTGELFF
14 | NA | TRBJ2-7 | TRBV7-9 | NA | TGTGCCAGCAGCCACCCCAGGGACCTCTACGAGCAGTACTTC | CASSHPRDLYEQYF
15 | many | TRBJ1-5 | TRBV7-9 | NA | TGTGCCAGCAGCTTAGCAAGCGCTGCTTGGGAGCCCCAGCATTTT | CASSLASAAWEPQHF
13 | many | TRBJ2-7 | TRBV6-1 | TRBD1 | TGTGCCACCACCCACAGGGGGGCCTACGAGCAGTACTTC | CATTHRGAYEQYF
16 | NA | TRBJ1-2 | TRBV7-9 | TRBD1 | TGTGCCAGCAGCTGGGGACAGGTGGGCCTTAACTATGGCTACACCTTC | CASSWGQVGLNYGYTF
16 | NA | TRBJ2-5 | TRBV7-9 | TRBD2 | TGTGCCAGCAGCCCCGAATCTCTAGCGGGAATAGAGACCCAGTACTTC | CASSPESLAGIETQYF
12 | many | TRBJ2-4 | TRBV7-9 | NA | TGTGCCAGCAGCTCCCCCAAAAACATTCAGTACTTC | CASSSPKNIQYF
16 | NA | TRBJ2-4 | TRBV7-9 | NA | TGTGCCAGCAGCTTAGCCCGACAGCCAGGCGTAAACATTCAGTACTTC | CASSLARQPGVNIQYF
15 | many | TRBJ2-7 | TRBV4-3 | NA | TGCGCCAGCAGCCAAGACCCCAGGGGCTCCTACGAGCAGTACTTC | CASSQDPRGSYEQYF
11 | many | TRBJ2-7 | TRBV14 | NA | TGTGCCAGCAGCCACCACTACGAGCAGTACTTC | CASSHHYEQYF
17 | many | TRBJ2-6 | TRBV28 | NA | TGTGCCAGCACCCCAGGGAGGTCAGGCTCTGGGGCCAACGTCCTGACTTTC | CASTPGRSGSGANVLTF
16 | few | TRBJ2-1 | TRBV4-1 | TRBD2 | TGCGCCAGCAGCCGCGGAGCACTAGCGGAAAACAATGAGCAGTTCTTC | CASSRGALAENNEQFF
13 | many | TRBJ1-5 | TRBV20-1 | TRBD1 | TGCAGTGCCACAGGGGGCGCTTATCAGCCCCAGCATTTT | CSATGGAYQPQHF
13 | many | TRBJ2-5 | TRBV29-1 | NA | TGCAGCGTCGAAACAGGGATTTCGGAGACCCAGTACTTC | CSVETGISETQYF
14 | few | TRBJ2-3 | TRBV10-1 | NA | TGCGCCATCTCCGCGGGGGCCAGCACAGATACGCAGTATTTT | CAISAGASTDTQYF
14 | many | TRBJ2-7 | TRBV5-6 | NA | TGTGCCAGCAGCATGGGACTTCGCCCCTACGAGCAGTACTTC | CASSMGLRPYEQYF
18 | few | TRBJ2-7 | TRBV11-2 | TRBD1 | TGTGCCAGCAGCCGACTTACCTATAGGGGGCCCGAAGACTACGAGCAGTACTTC | CASSRLTYRGPEDYEQYF
12 | many | TRBJ2-2 | TRBV5-1 | NA | TGCGCCAGCAGGAGGACTACCGGGGAGCTGTTTTTT | CASRRTTGELFF
15 | few | TRBJ1-5 | TRBV10-3 | NA | TGTGCCATCAGCGACCTGGACAGTCACAATCAGCCCCAGCATTTT | CAISDLDSHNQPQHF
13 | many | TRBJ1-1 | TRBV14 | NA | TGTGCCAGCAGCCAGCTGACGAGGACTGAAGCTTTCTTT | CASSQLTRTEAFF
13 | many | TRBJ1-1 | TRBV4-3 | NA | TGCGCCAGCAGCCAAGACAGGGTGGCTGAAGCTTTCTTT | CASSQDRVAEAFF
15 | NA | TRBJ2-7 | TRBV6-5 | TRBD2 | TGTGCCAGCAGTGTGGGGGGGAGGGCCTATTACGAGCAGTACTTC | CASSVGGRAYYEQYF
14 | many | TRBJ2-7 | TRBV28 | TRBD1 | TGTGCCAGCACCATAAGGACAGGGTACTACGAGCAGTACTTC | CASTIRTGYYEQYF
15 | many | TRBJ1-1 | TRBV7-8 | NA | TGTGCCAGCAGCCCCTGGGGGGGCCGGCTCACTGAAGCTTTCTTT | CASSPWGGRLTEAFF
13 | many | TRBJ2-1 | TRBV2 | NA | TGTGCCAGCAGTGACCCCTTGTACAATGAGCAGTTCTTC | CASSDPLYNEQFF
15 | many | TRBJ2-2 | TRBV24-1 | NA | TGTGCCACCAGTGATCGACGGGACCGCCCCGGGGAGCTGTTTTTT | CATSDRRDRPGELFF
15 | NA | TRBJ2-1 | TRBV4-1 | TRBD1 | TGCGTCAGCAGCCAATGGGACAGGGCTGGGAATGAGCAGTTCTTC | CVSSQWDRAGNEQFF
17 | many | TRBJ2-3 | TRBV7-2 | TRBD2 | TGTGCCAGCAGTACAGGGCCTAGCGGGGGCTACACAGATACGCAGTATTTT | CASSTGPSGGYTDTQYF
14 | many | TRBJ1-2 | TRBV27 | TRBD1 | TGTGCCAGCACCCCACTAGGGACAGGCTATGGCTACACCTTC | CASTPLGTGYGYTF